These 22 T cell receptor beta chains came from one sample sequenced in a study of shared clonotypes between healthy human individuals. TCRdb's copy holds only in-frame clones and misses some; the assay was immunoSEQ multiplex PCR. The sample contains some 690,000 clones, about 90% of which appear only once. Sample: memory CD8+ T cells from PBMCs. Subset meaning: CD45RO+ cells pooled with CCR7-negative TemRA cells. These receptors were collected from a young man in good health. Some clones in this sample may be carry-over from other donors' samples.

The chain carries TRBV11-2 and TRBJ1-1; D call uncertain. Germline lookup yields CDR1 SGHAT and CDR2 FQNNGV. CDR3 length: 13 residues. V was cut by 1 base and J by 10 bases, with 13 bases left in between. CDR3 nucleotide sequence: TGTGCCAGCAGCTTAGTCCGGACTTCAGGAGCTTTCTTT. This translates into CASSLVRTSGAFF.

This sequence joins TRBV5-1 and TRBJ1-2; a possible D gene is TRBD1 (6 bases). V was clipped by 5 bases and J by 3 bases, with 11 bases between them. This CDR3 comprises 13 residues. CDR1 and CDR2 from the germline V gene are SGHRS and YFSETQ. This CDR3 reads CASRVRTDYGYTF. The DNA for the CDR3 is TGCGCCAGCAGAGTACGGACAGACTATGGCTACACCTTC.

This clone has only one observation. The chain employs TRBV9 and TRBJ2-1; TRBD2 agrees at 12 bases. CDR1 is SGDLS, CDR2 YYNGEE, per germline. The CDR3 length is 18 residues. V lost 4 bases, J lost 8 bases, and 16 bases stayed unmatched. The CDR3 is CASSPRLAGAVVGDEQFF. In DNA form, the CDR3 reads TGTGCCAGCAGCCCACGACTAGCGGGAGCGGTCGTTGGGGATGAGCAGTTCTTC.

This clone has a handful of counts. This chain uses TRBV15 with TRBJ2-1; D gene unclear. This CDR3 region has 13 residues. Germline V lookup: CDR1 LNHNV, CDR2 YYDKDF (reference sequence). V was cut by 1 base and J by 10 bases, with 11 bases left in between. The CDR3 reads CATSRASSYEQFF. Written as DNA, the CDR3 is TGTGCCACCAGCAGAGCGTCGTCGTACGAGCAGTTCTTC.

The genes are TRBV5-6 and TRBJ2-1; D unresolved. There are 11 residues in the CDR3. Germline V gene data show CDR1 as SGHDT and CDR2 as YYEEEE. The V end lost 2 bases, the J end lost 8 bases, and 5 bases lay between the germline ends. The CDR3 DNA is TGTGCCAGCAGCTTTCGAGATGAGCAGTTCTTC. It codes for CASSFRDEQFF.

The chain is built from TRBV18 and TRBJ1-4; D not resolved. V lost 3 bases, J lost 0 bases, and 8 bases lay in between. The CDR3 consists of 15 residues. Germline assignment: CDR1 KGHSH and CDR2 LQKENI. The DNA of the CDR3 is TGTGCCAGCTCACCTGAACCTGCAACTAATGAAAAACTGTTTTTT. Encoded protein: CASSPEPATNEKLFF.

The chain has TRBV9 and TRBJ2-7, with 8 bases identical to TRBD1. The ends lost 3 bases at V and 1 base at J; junction bases unmatched: 6. Germline V gene data show CDR1 as SGDLS and CDR2 as YYNGEE. The CDR3 has 15 amino acids. CDR3 DNA: TGTGCCAGCAGCGCAGTCGGGACAGGATCCTACGAGCAGTACTTC. Translated: CASSAVGTGSYEQYF.

V usage is TRBV5-1 and J usage is TRBJ2-7, with 10 bases identical to TRBD2. Germline V gene data show CDR1 as SGHRS and CDR2 as YFSETQ. V was clipped by 2 bases and J by 0 bases; unmatched bases: 8. The CDR3 runs 17 residues. The CDR3 region has the DNA TGCGCCAGCAGCTTTACCCCCCTAGCGGGGGCCTCCTACGAGCAGTACTTC. Translated: CASSFTPLAGASYEQYF.

The chain uses TRBV5-4 and TRBJ1-2; a weak D match, TRBD1 (6 bases). The germline CDR1 and CDR2 sequences are SGHNT and YYREEE (reference sequence). V was clipped by 2 bases and J by 5 bases, with 16 bases between them. The CDR3 loop spans 15 amino acids. The CDR3 coding sequence is TGTGCCAGCAGCTTAGGGGGAGTTAGAACTTATGGCTACACCTTC. Translating gives CASSLGGVRTYGYTF.

In its sample, this clone was seen a few times. V gene TRBV19 combines with J gene TRBJ2-7; D unclear. Germline V gene data show CDR1 as LNHDA and CDR2 as SQIVND (reference sequence). V shed 3 bases and J shed 2 bases, with 11 bases lying between them. The CDR3 has 14 residues. As DNA, the CDR3 is TGTGCCAGTAGTATCATCCTGGGAACCTACGAGCAGTACTTC. This translates into CASSIILGTYEQYF.

The chain joins TRBV4-1 to TRBJ1-3; no clear D. The ends were cut back, 1 base at V and 0 bases at J, with 19 bases in the middle. The CDR3 has 19 amino acids. Germline V gives CDR1 MGHRA, CDR2 YSYEKL. The CDR3 sequence is CASSQAQPLVVDSGNTIYF. In nucleotides, the CDR3 is TGCGCCAGCAGCCAAGCCCAACCTCTCGTAGTTGACTCTGGAAACACCATATATTTT.

The chain carries TRBV29-1 and TRBJ2-7; D uncertain. CDR3 length equals 11 residues. V was trimmed by 4 bases and J by 3 bases, leaving 7 bases between them. Germline V lookup: CDR1 SQVTM, CDR2 ANQGSEA. The CDR3: CSVGPGYEQYF. The CDR3 DNA reads TGCAGCGTTGGTCCAGGCTACGAGCAGTACTTC.

The chain carries TRBV19 and TRBJ2-5; 8 positions agree with TRBD2. Germline CDR1 is LNHDA and CDR2 is SQIVND (reference sequence). The CDR3 loop spans 14 amino acids. With 4 bases clipped from V and 3 bases from J, the junction kept 4 bases outside the gene matches. The CDR3 here is CASSTGLAKETQYF. The DNA for the CDR3 is TGTGCCAGTAGTACCGGACTAGCAAAAGAGACCCAGTACTTC.

This clone was detected ten times or more. This chain connects TRBV7-9 to TRBJ2-2, with 8 bases fitting TRBD1. Germline V gives CDR1 SEHNR, CDR2 FQNEAQ (reference sequence). With 5 bases clipped from V and 8 bases from J, the junction kept 7 bases outside the gene matches. This CDR3 region has 14 residues. CDR3 nucleotide sequence: TGTGCCAGCAGCCCCCCAGGGGGCGAGGGGGAGCTGTTTTTT. It codes for CASSPPGGEGELFF. Combining the CDR3 with reference TRBV7-9 and TRBJ2-2 gives the whole variable domain DTGVSQNPRHKITKRGQNVTFRCDPISEHNRLYWYRQTLGQGPEFLTYFQNEAQLEKSRLLSDRFSAERPKGSFSTLEIQRTEQGDSAMYLCASSPPGGEGELFFGEGSRLTVL.

This clone is a singleton in its sample. The V gene is TRBV4-3, the J gene TRBJ2-3; tentatively, D is TRBD1 (5 bases). The germline V gene has CDR1 LGHNA and CDR2 YSLEER. Trimming removed 10 bases at V and 1 base at J, with 12 bases between. The CDR3 sequence is 13 residues long. The CDR3: CATKGHGTDTQYF. The DNA of the CDR3 is TGCGCCACAAAGGGGCATGGCACAGATACGCAGTATTTT.

The chain carries TRBV19 and TRBJ1-1; tentative D call: TRBD1 (5 bases). Between the trimmed V and J ends, which lost 5 bases and 0 bases, there was a span of 10 bases. The length of the CDR3 is 14 residues. Germline loops: CDR1 LNHDA, CDR2 SQIVND (reference sequence). CDR3 DNA sequence: TGTGCCAGTAGTTACTCGACAGTGAACACTGAAGCTTTCTTT. This encodes CASSYSTVNTEAFF.

About this clone itself: One end of the junction varies from germline; a read error may be responsible. This chain links TRBV27 with TRBJ2-1; 9 nucleotides align to TRBD1. The germline CDR1 and CDR2 sequences are MNHEY and SMNVEV (reference sequence). CDR3 size: 13 residues. This CDR3 is CASRLGTGNGQFF. The CDR3 DNA reads TGTGCCAGCAGGCTCGGGACAGGGAATGGGCAGTTCTTC.

This clone has just one count. The genes are TRBV28 and TRBJ2-3; D gene unclear. The CDR3 spans 15 residues. Trimming cost V 3 bases and J 6 bases, with 16 bases left between them. Germline loops: CDR1 MDHEN, CDR2 SYDVKM. The CDR3 DNA reads TGTGCCAGCAGTTTGCCTGCCATGTTCTTGGATACGCAGTATTTT. It encodes CASSLPAMFLDTQYF. The variable domain in full, completed from reference TRBV28 and TRBJ2-3, reads DVKVTQSSRYLVKRTGEKVFLECVQDMDHENMFWYRQDPGLGLRLIYFSYDVKMKEKGDIPEGYSVSREKKERFSLILESASTNQTSMYLCASSLPAMFLDTQYFGPGTRLTVL.

The chain joins TRBV28 to TRBJ2-1; no firm D call. V lost 6 bases, J lost 1 base, and 10 bases lay in between. Germline CDR1 is MDHEN and CDR2 is SYDVKM. The CDR3 has 14 amino acids. The CDR3 nucleotides are TGTGCCAGCAGACCTAGGGAATCCTACAATGAGCAGTTCTTC. Protein product: CASRPRESYNEQFF.

This clone has only one observation. The rearrangement uses TRBV7-8 and TRBJ1-5; possibly TRBD1 for D (5 bases). The CDR3 is 15 residues long. Germline loops: CDR1 SGHVS, CDR2 FQNEAQ. Trimming removed 1 base from V and 6 bases from J, with 13 bases in between. The CDR3 DNA follows: TGTGCCAGCAGCTTAGGGGGGAAGCCAATTCAGCCCCAGCATTTT. It yields the protein CASSLGGKPIQPQHF.

This chain links TRBV7-2 with TRBJ2-7; D tentatively reads TRBD1 or TRBD2 (5 bases each). CDR1 is SGHTA, CDR2 FQGNSA, per germline. V was cut by 1 base and J by 3 bases, with 13 bases left in between. CDR3 size: 15 residues. CDR3 DNA sequence: TGTGCCAGCAGCTTAGTTCCGGGGACCGACTACGAGCAGTACTTC. It codes for CASSLVPGTDYEQYF. The full variable domain, in which reference TRBV7-2 and TRBJ2-7 provide the parts outside the CDR3, is GAGVSQSPSNKVTEKGKDVELRCDPISGHTALYWYRQSLGQGLEFLIYFQGNSAPDKSGLPSDRFSAERTGGSVSTLTIQRTQQEDSAVYLCASSLVPGTDYEQYFGPGTRLTVT.

The chain is built from TRBV9 and TRBJ1-1, with TRBD1 identical over 8 bases. The CDR3 spans 17 residues. The germline CDR1 and CDR2 sequences are SGDLS and YYNGEE. The V and J ends lost 3 bases and 5 bases, in that order; junction bases with no gene match: 15. The CDR3, as DNA: TGTGCCAGCAGCGAGGTTGGGGCCCAGGGGGCCGAGACTGAAGCTTTCTTT. Protein product: CASSEVGAQGAETEAFF.